Only one count was recorded for the clone carrying this T cell receptor (beta chain). Antigen unknown. A second PCR, run for 7 to 11 cycles, used a sample-barcoded 5' primer plus a J-beta primer mix. CDR3-containing paired-end reads numbered at least 2.5 million in each sample. TCRdb reanalysed the 5' RACE reads using MiXCR and keeps one entry per CDR3 protein. The sample shows 1.5 million to 2 million distinct CDR3 sequences, less than 50% of them seen only once. Each donor had roughly 10 milliliters of peripheral blood drawn. This record comes from a study of blood T cells in healthy people across ages. General study points: Investigators viewed diversity estimates from one million T cells as underestimates, the study reported. While age rose, TCR beta diversity per million T cells dropped in a roughly linear way.

The V and J ends lost 8 bases and 6 bases, in that order; junction bases with no gene match: 9. The CDR3 is 15 amino acids. Germline CDR1 and CDR2: SGHTA and FQGNSA. Sequencing input: blood. The sequence was collected from a woman in her 40s in good health. This chain connects TRBV7-2 to TRBJ2-3, with 12 bases fitting TRBD2. Written as DNA, the CDR3 is TGTGCCAGCGGCTCGCTAGCGGGGGGGCGGGATACGCAGTATTTT. Protein sequence: CASGSLAGGRDTQYF.